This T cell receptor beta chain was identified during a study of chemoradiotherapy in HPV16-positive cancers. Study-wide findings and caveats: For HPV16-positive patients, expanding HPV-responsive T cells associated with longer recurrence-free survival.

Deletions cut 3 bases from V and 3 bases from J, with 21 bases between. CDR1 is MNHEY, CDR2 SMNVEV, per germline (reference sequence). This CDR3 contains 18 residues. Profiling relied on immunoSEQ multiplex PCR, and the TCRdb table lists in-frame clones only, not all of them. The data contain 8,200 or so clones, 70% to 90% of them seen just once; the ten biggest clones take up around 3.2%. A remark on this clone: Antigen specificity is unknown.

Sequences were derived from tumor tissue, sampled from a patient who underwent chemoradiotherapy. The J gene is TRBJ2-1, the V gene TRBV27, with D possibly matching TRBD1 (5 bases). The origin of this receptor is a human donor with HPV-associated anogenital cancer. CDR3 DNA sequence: TGTGCCAGCAGTTTGGGGATGGCAGGAAGCCAGGGCTACAATGAGCAGTTCTTC. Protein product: CASSLGMAGSQGYNEQFF.